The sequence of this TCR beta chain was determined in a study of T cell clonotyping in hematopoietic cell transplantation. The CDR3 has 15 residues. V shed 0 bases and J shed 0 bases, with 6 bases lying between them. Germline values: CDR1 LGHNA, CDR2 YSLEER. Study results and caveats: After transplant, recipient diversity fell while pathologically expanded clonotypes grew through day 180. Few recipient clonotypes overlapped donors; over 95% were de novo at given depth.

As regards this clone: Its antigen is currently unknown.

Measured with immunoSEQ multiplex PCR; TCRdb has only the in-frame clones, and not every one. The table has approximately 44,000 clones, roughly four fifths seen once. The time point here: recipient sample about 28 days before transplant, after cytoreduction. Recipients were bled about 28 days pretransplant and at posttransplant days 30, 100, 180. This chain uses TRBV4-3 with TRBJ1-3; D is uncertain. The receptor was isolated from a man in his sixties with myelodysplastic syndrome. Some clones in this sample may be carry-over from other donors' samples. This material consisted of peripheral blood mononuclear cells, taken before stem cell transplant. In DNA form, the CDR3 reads TGCGCCAGCAGCCAAGATGCCCGCTCTGGAAACACCATATATTTT. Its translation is CASSQDARSGNTIYF.